The rows below give T cell receptor beta chains drawn from one sample of a study of OX40 agonist ivuxolimab in advanced cancers. Sequencing used immunoSEQ multiplex PCR; TCRdb keeps in-frame clones, though not all of them. Among tens of thousands of clones, less than 95% were seen once, and the ten largest hold less than 0.35%. The source was CD4+ or CD8+ T cells sorted from blood, collected in a trial of the OX40 agonist ivuxolimab. These receptors originate from an adult with an advanced solid tumor such as melanoma, head and neck, liver or kidney cancer. Both conserved end residues are part of each CDR3. A D gene is named only where the DNA matches it firmly. Expanded clones are given a class, and other clones once, few, many or no size at all.

j_call | clone_size | d_call | v_call | cdr3_aa | cdr3_nt
TRBJ2-6 | . | . | TRBV6-1 | CASSEFRTAPSGANVLTF | TGTGCCAGCAGTGAATTTAGGACCGCTCCCTCTGGGGCCAACGTCCTGACTTTC
TRBJ2-1 | . | TRBD2 | TRBV9 | CASSVGEGRSYNEQFF | TGTGCCAGCAGCGTAGGGGAGGGGCGATCCTACAATGAGCAGTTCTTC
TRBJ2-5 | . | TRBD1 | TRBV25-1 | CASSLDREYQETQYF | TGTGCCAGCAGCCTGGACAGGGAATACCAAGAGACCCAGTACTTC
TRBJ2-5 | . | . | TRBV6-1 | CASSENQGLGETQYF | TGTGCCAGCAGTGAAAACCAGGGTTTGGGGGAGACCCAGTACTTC
TRBJ2-5 | . | . | TRBV10-1 | CASSEHFNQEPQYF | TGCGCCAGCAGTGAACACTTCAATCAAGAGCCCCAGTACTTC
TRBJ1-1 | . | . | TRBV2 | CASSVGQNTEAFF | TGTGCCAGCAGTGTGGGGCAGAACACTGAAGCTTTCTTT
TRBJ2-3 | . | . | TRBV7-8 | CASSLTSPSTDTQYF | TGTGCCAGCAGCCTGACGTCCCCTAGCACAGATACGCAGTATTTT
TRBJ2-4 | . | TRBD1 | TRBV4-1 | CASSQPPGTGRAKNIQYF | TGCGCCAGCAGCCAACCCCCAGGGACAGGGCGGGCCAAAAACATTCAGTACTTC
TRBJ1-2 | . | TRBD1 | TRBV11-2 | CASSIWTGNYGYTF | TGTGCCAGCAGCATCTGGACAGGAAACTATGGCTACACCTTC
TRBJ1-1 | . | TRBD1 | TRBV28 | CASSLGTEVETFF | TGTGCCAGCAGTCTAGGGACAGAGGTAGAGACTTTCTTT
TRBJ1-6 | . | . | TRBV10-1 | CASSVPPCTYNSPLHF | TGCGCCAGCAGTGTCCCCCCTTGCACCTATAATTCACCCCTCCACTTT
TRBJ1-1 | . | . | TRBV18 | CASSSGELTEAFF | TGTGCCAGCTCGTCAGGGGAGCTCACTGAAGCTTTCTTT
TRBJ2-3 | . | . | TRBV5-6 | CASSLTSTDTQYF | TGTGCCAGCAGCTTGACGAGCACAGATACGCAGTATTTT
TRBJ2-4 | . | . | TRBV19 | CASTPGQAFGDQYF | TGTGCCAGCACGCCGGGACAAGCGTTTGGGGATCAGTACTTC
TRBJ2-5 | . | . | TRBV30 | CAWRRKGQETQYF | TGTGCCTGGAGAAGGAAGGGCCAAGAGACCCAGTACTTC
TRBJ2-5 | . | TRBD1 | TRBV30 | CAWSHGQGQETQYF | TGTGCCTGGAGTCATGGACAGGGCCAGGAGACCCAGTACTTC
TRBJ1-1 | . | TRBD1 | TRBV18 | CASSPFGQGGTEAFF | TGTGCCAGCTCACCGTTCGGACAGGGTGGAACTGAAGCTTTCTTT
TRBJ2-7 | . | . | TRBV5-1 | CASSFTEGQRHEQYF | TGCGCCAGCAGCTTTACGGAGGGACAGCGACACGAGCAGTACTTC
TRBJ2-5 | few | . | TRBV9 | CASSVTGQETQYF | TGTGCCAGCAGCGTAACAGGCCAAGAGACCCAGTACTTC
TRBJ2-7 | . | . | TRBV7-2 | CASSSRQSSYEQYF | TGTGCCAGCAGCTCAAGGCAAAGCTCCTACGAGCAGTACTTC
TRBJ2-2 | . | . | TRBV18 | CASSGRGPPSTGELFF | TGTGCCAGCTCCGGTCGAGGTCCCCCCAGCACCGGGGAGCTGTTTTTT
TRBJ1-6 | . | . | TRBV6-6 | CASSYSTWGLRSPLHF | TGTGCCAGCAGTTACTCCACGTGGGGGCTAAGATCACCCCTCCACTTT
TRBJ2-1 | . | . | TRBV2 | CASAGISSYNEQFF | TGTGCCAGCGCCGGGATTTCCTCCTACAATGAGCAGTTCTTC
TRBJ1-3 | . | . | TRBV6-1 | CASRIGHEGNTIYF | TGTGCCAGCAGAATTGGACATGAGGGAAACACCATATATTTT
TRBJ1-1 | . | . | TRBV19 | CASSAGPRGGTEAFF | TGTGCCAGTAGTGCCGGACCCAGGGGAGGGACTGAAGCTTTCTTT
TRBJ1-1 | few | TRBD1 | TRBV4-1 | CASSHGTANTEAFF | TGCGCCAGCAGCCACGGGACAGCGAACACTGAAGCTTTCTTT
TRBJ2-2 | . | . | TRBV5-4 | CASSLEGVNTGELFF | TGTGCCAGCAGCTTGGAAGGGGTGAACACCGGGGAGCTGTTTTTT
TRBJ2-2 | . | TRBD1 | TRBV19 | CASSIEGQGDVAGLFF | TGTGCCAGTAGTATCGAGGGACAGGGAGATGTGGCGGGGCTGTTTTTT
TRBJ2-1 | . | . | TRBV4-1 | CASSPAAASYNEQFF | TGCGCCAGCAGCCCGGCAGCGGCGTCCTACAATGAGCAGTTCTTC
TRBJ1-2 | . | . | TRBV6-5 | CASSYGGSHYGYTF | TGTGCCAGCAGTTACGGGGGGAGCCACTATGGCTACACCTTC
TRBJ2-7 | . | TRBD2 | TRBV5-4 | CASSPTSGVGSEQYF | TGTGCCAGCAGCCCAACGAGCGGGGTTGGAAGCGAGCAGTACTTC
TRBJ2-3 | . | TRBD1 | TRBV6-6 | CASSQGAVSTDTQYF | TGTGCCAGCAGTCAGGGGGCGGTGAGCACAGATACGCAGTATTTT
TRBJ2-2 | . | . | TRBV11-2 | CASSSDRIAGELFF | TGTGCCAGCAGCTCAGACAGGATTGCCGGGGAGCTGTTTTTT
TRBJ2-5 | . | . | TRBV5-1 | CASSLGGIQETQYF | TGCGCCAGCAGCTTGGGTGGGATCCAAGAGACCCAGTACTTC
TRBJ1-1 | . | . | TRBV5-4 | CASSLGRPKNTEAFF | TGTGCCAGCAGCTTGGGTCGACCCAAGAACACTGAAGCTTTCTTT
TRBJ2-1 | . | TRBD1 | TRBV14 | CASSARDRQDWSSYNEQFF | TGTGCCAGCAGCGCCCGGGACAGGCAGGACTGGAGCTCCTACAATGAGCAGTTCTTC
TRBJ2-1 | . | . | TRBV5-1 | CASSLSGSYNEQFF | TGCGCCAGCAGCCTAAGCGGCTCCTACAATGAGCAGTTCTTC
TRBJ2-3 | . | . | TRBV7-9 | CAISRMGDTQYF | TGTGCCATTTCCAGGATGGGAGATACGCAGTATTTT
TRBJ1-1 | once | . | TRBV19 | CASSSRLNTEAFF | TGTGCCAGTTCATCAAGACTGAACACTGAAGCTTTCTTT
TRBJ1-5 | . | TRBD1 | TRBV19 | CASSSNSGQGARQPQHF | TGTGCCAGTAGTTCAAATTCGGGACAGGGGGCCAGGCAGCCCCAGCATTTT
TRBJ1-5 | . | TRBD1 | TRBV18 | CASSQGAFVNQPQHF | TGTGCCAGCTCACAGGGGGCCTTCGTCAATCAGCCCCAGCATTTT
TRBJ1-1 | once | TRBD1 | TRBV28 | CASRFSGTVNTEAFF | TGTGCCAGCCGATTTAGTGGGACAGTGAACACTGAAGCTTTCTTT
TRBJ1-1 | . | . | TRBV7-3 | CASTPDSRNTEAFF | TGTGCCAGCACCCCGGACAGCCGGAACACTGAAGCTTTCTTT
TRBJ1-2 | once | . | TRBV20-1 | CSARRTVGYTF | TGCAGTGCTAGGCGGACAGTCGGCTACACCTTC